These T cell receptor beta chains were read from a single sample in a study of OX40 agonist ivuxolimab in advanced cancers. Sequenced by immunoSEQ multiplex PCR; TCRdb stores in-frame clones only, minus some. This table has more than 95,000 clones, approximately 94% appearing once. The input for sequencing was CD4+ or CD8+ T cells sorted from blood, taken in a trial of the OX40 agonist ivuxolimab. These receptors originate from an adult with an advanced solid tumor such as melanoma, head and neck, liver or kidney cancer. The CDR3 runs from the conserved cysteine through the conserved F or W. A D gene is named only where the DNA matches it firmly. Size tells how often a clone was seen (once, few, many) or the class of an expanded clone, and some rows leave it out.

clone_size: -
v_call: TRBV7-9
d_call: -
j_call: TRBJ1-3
cdr3_aa: CASSLTGVRGNPGNTIYF
cdr3_nt: TGTGCCAGCAGCCTCACAGGCGTCAGGGGAAATCCTGGAAACACCATATATTTT

clone_size: -
v_call: TRBV5-1
d_call: TRBD2
j_call: TRBJ2-7
cdr3_aa: CASSLAQPGLDEQYF
cdr3_nt: TGCGCCAGCAGCTTGGCACAGCCCGGACTAGACGAGCAGTACTTC

clone_size: once
v_call: TRBV9
d_call: TRBD2
j_call: TRBJ2-7
cdr3_aa: CASSPRLAGANFEQYF
cdr3_nt: TGTGCCAGTAGTCCCCGGCTAGCGGGGGCGAATTTCGAGCAGTACTTC

clone_size: -
v_call: TRBV7-9
d_call: -
j_call: TRBJ1-5
cdr3_aa: CASSLMTVLGPQHF
cdr3_nt: TGTGCCAGCAGCTTAATGACCGTGCTGGGGCCCCAGCATTTT

clone_size: -
v_call: TRBV7-3
d_call: -
j_call: TRBJ2-1
cdr3_aa: CASSPQRGDFDEQFF
cdr3_nt: TGTGCCAGCAGCCCCCAGCGCGGGGATTTCGATGAGCAGTTCTTC

clone_size: -
v_call: TRBV2
d_call: -
j_call: TRBJ1-4
cdr3_aa: CASSAGRGEKLFF
cdr3_nt: TGTGCCAGCAGTGCCGGAAGGGGTGAAAAACTGTTTTTT

clone_size: -
v_call: TRBV7-6
d_call: TRBD1
j_call: TRBJ1-5
cdr3_aa: CASSQGQGASNQPQHF
cdr3_nt: TGTGCCAGCAGCCAGGGACAGGGGGCTAGCAATCAGCCCCAGCATTTT

clone_size: -
v_call: TRBV28
d_call: -
j_call: TRBJ1-3
cdr3_aa: CASTIPRGIGNTIYF
cdr3_nt: TGTGCCAGCACCATCCCCCGGGGGATAGGAAACACCATATATTTT

clone_size: -
v_call: TRBV5-1
d_call: TRBD2
j_call: TRBJ2-5
cdr3_aa: CASSTGEGETQYF
cdr3_nt: TGCGCCAGCAGCACGGGGGAGGGAGAGACCCAGTACTTC

clone_size: -
v_call: TRBV19
d_call: -
j_call: TRBJ2-5
cdr3_aa: CASSIGGSYQETQYF
cdr3_nt: TGTGCCAGTAGTATAGGAGGGTCGTACCAAGAGACCCAGTACTTC

clone_size: once
v_call: TRBV19
d_call: TRBD1
j_call: TRBJ2-1
cdr3_aa: CASSILRQGINEQFF
cdr3_nt: TGTGCCAGTAGTATTCTTCGACAGGGGATTAATGAGCAGTTCTTC

clone_size: -
v_call: TRBV5-1
d_call: -
j_call: TRBJ2-7
cdr3_aa: CASSLSGEEAYEQYF
cdr3_nt: TGCGCCAGCAGCTTGTCTGGCGAGGAGGCCTACGAGCAGTACTTC

clone_size: -
v_call: TRBV12-2
d_call: -
j_call: TRBJ2-3
cdr3_aa: CASRRDSLGGLAVPASTDTQYF
cdr3_nt: TGTGCAAGTCGCCGCGACAGCCTCGGGGGACTAGCGGTCCCTGCTTCCACAGATACGCAGTATTTT

clone_size: -
v_call: TRBV5-1
d_call: -
j_call: TRBJ2-7
cdr3_aa: CASSPGTKHEQYF
cdr3_nt: TGCGCCAGCAGCCCGGGGACAAAACACGAGCAGTACTTC

clone_size: -
v_call: TRBV10-3
d_call: TRBD1
j_call: TRBJ1-2
cdr3_aa: CAISAGTGPYYGYTF
cdr3_nt: TGTGCCATCAGCGCCGGGACAGGGCCCTACTATGGCTACACCTTC

clone_size: -
v_call: TRBV7-9
d_call: -
j_call: TRBJ2-5
cdr3_aa: CASRGVVETQYF
cdr3_nt: TGTGCCAGCAGAGGGGTTGTAGAGACCCAGTACTTC

clone_size: -
v_call: TRBV2
d_call: TRBD2
j_call: TRBJ2-5
cdr3_aa: CASSEVLAGVQTQYF
cdr3_nt: TGTGCCAGCAGTGAAGTTCTAGCGGGAGTGCAGACCCAGTACTTC

clone_size: -
v_call: TRBV6-1
d_call: TRBD1
j_call: TRBJ1-1
cdr3_aa: CASSDTGGDTEAFF
cdr3_nt: TGTGCCAGCAGTGACACAGGGGGGGACACTGAAGCTTTCTTT

clone_size: -
v_call: TRBV9
d_call: -
j_call: TRBJ2-5
cdr3_aa: CASSVSGIPLQETQYF
cdr3_nt: TGTGCCAGCAGCGTCTCGGGGATCCCCCTACAAGAGACCCAGTACTTC

clone_size: once
v_call: TRBV7-2
d_call: -
j_call: TRBJ2-5
cdr3_aa: CASSFGGAQETQYF
cdr3_nt: TGTGCCAGCAGCTTTGGCGGCGCTCAAGAGACCCAGTACTTC

clone_size: -
v_call: TRBV9
d_call: -
j_call: TRBJ1-1
cdr3_aa: CASSVGGGAPTTEAFF
cdr3_nt: TGTGCCAGCAGCGTAGGTGGGGGGGCGCCGACAACTGAAGCTTTCTTT

clone_size: -
v_call: TRBV19
d_call: TRBD1
j_call: TRBJ1-4
cdr3_aa: CASSIRDSGNEKLFF
cdr3_nt: TGTGCCAGTAGTATTCGGGACAGTGGGAATGAAAAACTGTTTTTT

clone_size: -
v_call: TRBV6-5
d_call: -
j_call: TRBJ1-4
cdr3_aa: CASRRTRDFGEKLFF
cdr3_nt: TGTGCCAGCAGACGTACTCGGGATTTCGGTGAAAAACTGTTTTTT

clone_size: -
v_call: TRBV18
d_call: TRBD1
j_call: TRBJ1-2
cdr3_aa: CASSAGQGASYGYTF
cdr3_nt: TGTGCCAGCTCAGCCGGACAGGGGGCATCGTATGGCTACACCTTC

clone_size: -
v_call: TRBV9
d_call: -
j_call: TRBJ1-2
cdr3_aa: CASSVPGQGHGYTF
cdr3_nt: TGTGCCAGCAGTGTTCCAGGGCAGGGCCATGGCTACACCTTC

clone_size: -
v_call: TRBV6-5
d_call: -
j_call: TRBJ1-1
cdr3_aa: CASSGVGGSEAFF
cdr3_nt: TGTGCCAGCAGTGGGGTCGGGGGGTCTGAAGCTTTCTTT

clone_size: -
v_call: TRBV6-1
d_call: -
j_call: TRBJ1-1
cdr3_aa: CASSEGAGPNTEAFF
cdr3_nt: TGTGCCAGCTCTGAAGGGGCAGGGCCGAACACTGAAGCTTTCTTT

clone_size: -
v_call: TRBV6-5
d_call: TRBD1
j_call: TRBJ2-7
cdr3_aa: CASRSHLTGGEQYF
cdr3_nt: TGTGCCAGCAGATCACACTTGACAGGGGGCGAGCAGTACTTC

clone_size: -
v_call: TRBV29-1
d_call: -
j_call: TRBJ1-1
cdr3_aa: CSGVMNTEAFF
cdr3_nt: TGCAGCGGGGTGATGAACACTGAAGCTTTCTTT

clone_size: once
v_call: TRBV5-1
d_call: -
j_call: TRBJ2-3
cdr3_aa: CASSRTDTQYF
cdr3_nt: TGCGCCAGCAGCAGAACAGATACGCAGTATTTT

clone_size: -
v_call: TRBV4-1
d_call: -
j_call: TRBJ1-6
cdr3_aa: CASRARASSYNSPLHF
cdr3_nt: TGCGCCAGCAGGGCCCGCGCCAGCTCCTATAATTCACCCCTCCACTTT

clone_size: once
v_call: TRBV6-6
d_call: -
j_call: TRBJ1-2
cdr3_aa: CASSHLRETGYTF
cdr3_nt: TGTGCCAGCAGCCACCTCCGGGAAACGGGCTACACCTTC

clone_size: -
v_call: TRBV5-5
d_call: -
j_call: TRBJ1-5
cdr3_aa: CASSVGQNNQPQHF
cdr3_nt: TGTGCCAGCAGCGTTGGGCAGAACAATCAGCCCCAGCATTTT

clone_size: -
v_call: TRBV10-1
d_call: TRBD1
j_call: TRBJ2-5
cdr3_aa: CASSPGTGVTQYF
cdr3_nt: TGCGCCAGCAGTCCCGGGACAGGGGTGACCCAGTACTTC

clone_size: -
v_call: TRBV7-6
d_call: -
j_call: TRBJ1-1
cdr3_aa: CASSLALWQGRRTEAFF
cdr3_nt: TGTGCCAGCAGCTTAGCGCTATGGCAGGGGAGGAGGACTGAAGCTTTCTTT

clone_size: -
v_call: TRBV29-1
d_call: -
j_call: TRBJ1-1
cdr3_aa: CSVQVSDTEAFF
cdr3_nt: TGCAGCGTCCAGGTGAGCGACACTGAAGCTTTCTTT

clone_size: once
v_call: TRBV21-1
d_call: -
j_call: TRBJ2-2
cdr3_aa: CASSKKWASGSSTGELFF
cdr3_nt: -

clone_size: once
v_call: TRBV4-3
d_call: -
j_call: TRBJ1-1
cdr3_aa: CASSQGQNAFF
cdr3_nt: TGCGCCAGCAGCCAAGGACAGAATGCTTTCTTT

clone_size: -
v_call: TRBV7-9
d_call: -
j_call: TRBJ1-4
cdr3_aa: CASSRTANEKLFF
cdr3_nt: TGTGCCAGCAGCCGGACAGCTAATGAAAAACTGTTTTTT

clone_size: -
v_call: TRBV5-1
d_call: -
j_call: TRBJ2-5
cdr3_aa: CASSTRDQVQETQYF
cdr3_nt: TGCGCCAGCAGCACTCGGGACCAAGTACAAGAGACCCAGTACTTC

clone_size: -
v_call: TRBV27
d_call: -
j_call: TRBJ1-5
cdr3_aa: CASRMRGESNQPQHF
cdr3_nt: TGTGCCAGCAGGATGCGAGGGGAGAGCAATCAGCCCCAGCATTTT

clone_size: -
v_call: TRBV10-3
d_call: TRBD1
j_call: TRBJ2-7
cdr3_aa: CATLGQGTYEQYF
cdr3_nt: TGTGCCACCCTGGGACAGGGAACCTACGAGCAGTACTTC

clone_size: -
v_call: TRBV11-2
d_call: TRBD2
j_call: TRBJ2-7
cdr3_aa: CASSSLAVSYEQYF
cdr3_nt: TGTGCCAGCAGCTCGCTAGCGGTTTCCTACGAGCAGTACTTC

clone_size: -
v_call: TRBV5-1
d_call: TRBD2
j_call: TRBJ2-5
cdr3_aa: CASGLAGRIGTQYF
cdr3_nt: TGCGCCAGCGGGCTAGCGGGGAGGATCGGGACCCAGTACTTC